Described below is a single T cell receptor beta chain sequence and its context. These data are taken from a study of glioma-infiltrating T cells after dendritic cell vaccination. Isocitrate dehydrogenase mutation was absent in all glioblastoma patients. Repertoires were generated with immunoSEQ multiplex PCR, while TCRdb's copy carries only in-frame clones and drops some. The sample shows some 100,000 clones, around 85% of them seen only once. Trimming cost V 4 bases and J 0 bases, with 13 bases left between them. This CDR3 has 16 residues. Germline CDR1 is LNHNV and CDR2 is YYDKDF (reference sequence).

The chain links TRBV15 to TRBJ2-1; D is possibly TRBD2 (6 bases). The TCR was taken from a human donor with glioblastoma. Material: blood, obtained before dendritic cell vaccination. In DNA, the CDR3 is TGTGCCACCAGCACCCGCGGAGGGCGCTCCTACAATGAGCAGTTCTTC. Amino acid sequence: CATSTRGGRSYNEQFF.